These T cell receptor beta chains were read from a single sample in a study of Ad26.COV2.S vaccination and SARS-CoV-2 variants. The table came from immunoSEQ multiplex PCR; TCRdb's copy has only in-frame clones and leaves some out. Of some 350,000 clones listed, around 90% are singletons. Sequenced material: peripheral blood, taken in a trial of Ad26.COV2.S vaccine versus placebo. These TCRs come from a person aged 18-60 years who received the Ad26.COV2.S COVID-19 vaccine or a placebo. The CDR3 runs from the conserved cysteine through the conserved F or W. Each record gives: V gene, clone size, D gene, J gene, CDR3 protein, CDR3 DNA. D genes are given only for firm matches. Expanded clones get a size class; other rows say once, few or many, or leave the size out.

TRBV7-7	once	.	TRBJ1-1	CASSPVPGSNTEAFF	TGTGCCAGCAGCCCCGTTCCCGGGAGTAACACTGAAGCTTTCTTT
TRBV15	.	.	TRBJ2-1	CATSRPVRSSYNEQFF	TGTGCCACCAGCCGCCCGGTACGTAGCTCCTACAATGAGCAGTTCTTC
TRBV7-2	.	.	TRBJ2-3	CASSLAMGGWTTQYF	TGTGCCAGCAGCTTAGCTATGGGGGGATGGACTACGCAGTATTTT
TRBV14	.	.	TRBJ1-5	CASSQDLKQPQHF	TGTGCCAGCAGCCAAGATCTAAAGCAGCCCCAGCATTTT
TRBV18	once	.	TRBJ2-7	CASSPEVYYEQYF	TGTGCCAGCTCACCAGAGGTTTACTACGAGCAGTACTTC
TRBV7-6	.	.	TRBJ2-1	CASSLGGNYNEQFF	TGTGCCAGCAGCTTAGGCGGGAACTACAATGAGCAGTTCTTC
TRBV7-8	.	TRBD1	TRBJ1-2	CASSLGGQATLLRSSYTF	TGTGCCAGCAGCTTAGGGGGACAGGCTACCCTCCTTCGGTCGAGCTACACCTTC
TRBV7-2	few	TRBD2	TRBJ2-1	CASSTLSGRNNEQFF	TGTGCCAGCAGCACCCTGAGCGGGAGAAACAATGAGCAGTTCTTC
TRBV5-6	.	.	TRBJ1-1	CASSHNIGQLATEAFF	TGTGCCAGCAGCCACAACATCGGGCAGTTGGCCACTGAAGCTTTCTTT
TRBV4-2	.	.	TRBJ1-1	CASSQEALGAFF	TGTGCCAGCAGCCAGGAGGCGTTGGGAGCTTTCTTT
TRBV25-1	.	.	TRBJ2-5	CASSEYIGSQQETQYF	TGTGCCAGCAGTGAATATATAGGCAGTCAACAAGAGACCCAGTACTTC
TRBV7-2	.	.	TRBJ1-2	CASSLTHFGTDGYTF	TGTGCCAGCAGCTTAACACATTTTGGGACCGATGGCTACACCTTC
TRBV6-5	.	.	TRBJ1-1	CATGRYTEAFF	TGTGCAACCGGACGGTACACTGAAGCTTTCTTT
TRBV14	.	.	TRBJ1-1	CASSQYRRGNTEAFF	TGTGCCAGCAGCCAGTACAGGAGGGGAAACACTGAAGCTTTCTTT
TRBV6-6	.	TRBD2	TRBJ2-1	CASAAGGHYNEQFF	TGTGCCAGCGCAGCGGGAGGGCACTACAATGAGCAGTTCTTC
TRBV9	.	.	TRBJ2-7	CASSVGGQIYEQYF	TGTGCCAGCAGCGTAGGTGGACAAATCTACGAGCAGTACTTC
TRBV18	.	.	TRBJ1-5	CASSLKTGDQPQHF	TGTGCCAGCTCACTAAAGACAGGAGATCAGCCCCAGCATTTT
TRBV5-1	.	.	TRBJ2-2	CASSLDRQNTGELFF	TGCGCCAGCAGCTTGGACCGACAGAACACCGGGGAGCTGTTTTTT
TRBV19	.	TRBD1	TRBJ2-7	CASSLPGQGLYEQYF	TGTGCCAGTAGTCTACCGGGACAGGGACTATACGAGCAGTACTTC
TRBV27	.	.	TRBJ1-4	CASSFGGALLEKLFF	TGTGCCAGCAGTTTTGGCGGAGCTCTACTTGAAAAACTGTTTTTT
TRBV5-1	few	TRBD1	TRBJ2-3	CASSYRDSYTDTQYF	TGCGCCAGCAGCTACCGGGACAGCTACACAGATACGCAGTATTTT
TRBV11-3	.	TRBD1	TRBJ1-2	CASSLDGTGSFGGYTF	TGTGCCAGCAGCTTAGATGGGACAGGGAGTTTTGGTGGCTACACCTTC
TRBV4-2	.	TRBD1	TRBJ2-5	CASSQDGQGGETQYF	TGTGCCAGCAGCCAGGACGGACAGGGGGGAGAGACCCAGTACTTC
TRBV7-6	.	.	TRBJ2-5	CASSFGGRETQYF	TGTGCCAGCAGCTTCGGGGGACGAGAGACCCAGTACTTC
TRBV18	.	.	TRBJ1-1	CASSPSNRRIGTEAFF	TGTGCCAGCTCACCTTCTAACAGGAGGATTGGCACTGAAGCTTTCTTT
TRBV27	.	.	TRBJ1-1	CASSSSGNTEAFF	TGTGCCAGCAGTTCCTCGGGGAACACTGAAGCTTTCTTT
TRBV6-5	.	.	TRBJ1-5	CASAGGLSNQPQHF	TGTGCCAGCGCCGGGGGCTTGAGCAATCAGCCCCAGCATTTT
TRBV7-2	.	TRBD2	TRBJ2-7	CASSTWTSGDSYEQYF	TGTGCCAGCAGCACCTGGACTAGCGGGGACTCCTACGAGCAGTACTTC
TRBV30	.	.	TRBJ1-2	CALVRQITHYGYTF	TGTGCCCTAGTGAGACAGATAACCCACTATGGCTACACCTTC
TRBV13	once	.	TRBJ2-5	CASSLYGLKETQYF	TGTGCCAGCAGCTTGTACGGACTCAAAGAGACCCAGTACTTC
TRBV6-2/TRBV6-3	.	.	TRBJ1-2	CASSYTRQGYGYTF	TGTGCCAGCAGTTACACCAGGCAGGGCTATGGCTACACCTTC
TRBV19	.	.	TRBJ1-3	CASTDSGNTIYF	TGTGCCAGTACAGACTCTGGAAACACCATATATTTT